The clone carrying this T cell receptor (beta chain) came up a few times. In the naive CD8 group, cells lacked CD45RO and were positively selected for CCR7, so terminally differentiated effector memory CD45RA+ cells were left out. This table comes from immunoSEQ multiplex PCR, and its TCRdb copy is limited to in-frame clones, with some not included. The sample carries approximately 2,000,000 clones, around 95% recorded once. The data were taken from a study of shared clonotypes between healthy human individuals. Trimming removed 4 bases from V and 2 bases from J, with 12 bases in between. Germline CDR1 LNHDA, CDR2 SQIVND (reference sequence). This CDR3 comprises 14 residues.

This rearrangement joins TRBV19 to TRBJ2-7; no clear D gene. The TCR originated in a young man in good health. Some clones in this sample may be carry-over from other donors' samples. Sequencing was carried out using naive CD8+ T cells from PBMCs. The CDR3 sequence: CASSTRATTYEQYF. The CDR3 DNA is TGTGCCAGTAGTACTCGGGCTACGACCTACGAGCAGTACTTC. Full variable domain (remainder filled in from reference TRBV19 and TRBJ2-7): DGGITQSPKYLFRKEGQNVTLSCEQNLNHDAMYWYRQDPGQGLRLIYYSQIVNDFQKGDIAEGYSVSREKKESFPLTVTSAQKNPTAFYLCASSTRATTYEQYFGPGTRLTVT.